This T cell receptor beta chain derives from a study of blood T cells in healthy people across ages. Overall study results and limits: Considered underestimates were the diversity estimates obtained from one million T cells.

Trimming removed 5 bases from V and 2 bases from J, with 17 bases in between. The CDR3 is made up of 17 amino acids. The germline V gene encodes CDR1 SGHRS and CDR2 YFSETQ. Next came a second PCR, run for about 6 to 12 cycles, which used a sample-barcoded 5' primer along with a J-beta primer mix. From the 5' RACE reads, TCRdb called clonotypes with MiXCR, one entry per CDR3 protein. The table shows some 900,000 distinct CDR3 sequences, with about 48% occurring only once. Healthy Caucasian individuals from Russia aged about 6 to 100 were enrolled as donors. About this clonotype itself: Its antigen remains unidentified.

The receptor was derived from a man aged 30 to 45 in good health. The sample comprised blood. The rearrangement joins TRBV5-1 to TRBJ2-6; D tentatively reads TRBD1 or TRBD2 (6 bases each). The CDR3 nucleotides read TGCGCCAGCAGAGTAGGGGGGCGAGATCCTGGGGCCAACGTCCTGACTTTC. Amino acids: CASRVGGRDPGANVLTF. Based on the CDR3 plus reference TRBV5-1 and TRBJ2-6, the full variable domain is KAGVTQTPRYLIKTRGQQVTLSCSPISGHRSVSWYQQTPGQGLQFLFEYFSETQRNKGNFPGRFSGRQFSNSRSEMNVSTLELGDSALYLCASRVGGRDPGANVLTFGAGSRLTVL.